The rows below give T cell receptor beta chains drawn from one sample of a study of blood T cell repertoires in COVID-19. Profiling relied on immunoSEQ multiplex PCR, and the TCRdb table lists in-frame clones only, not all of them. This table has 450,000 or so clones, 80% to 95% appearing once. The sample consisted of PBMCs or T cells enriched from blood (not recorded which). All receptors derive from a man younger than 35 who had recovered from COVID-19. The CDR3 runs from the conserved cysteine through the conserved F or W. A D gene is named only where the DNA matches it firmly. Size tells how often a clone was seen (once, few, many) or the class of an expanded clone, and some rows leave it out.

>13|TRBD2|TRBV18|TRBJ2-3|NA
CASSESSGQSLGF
TGTGCCAGCTCAGAATCTAGCGGGCAGTCCTTGGGCTTT
>15|TRBD1|TRBV10-3|TRBJ1-6|NA
CAISEGSDRASPLHF
TGTGCCATCAGTGAGGGAAGCGACAGGGCGTCGCCCCTCCACTTT
>12|NA|TRBV29-1|TRBJ2-2|NA
CSVAGDTGELFF
TGCAGCGTTGCAGGGGACACCGGGGAGCTGTTTTTT
>12|NA|TRBV28|TRBJ1-5|once
CASSQNNQPQHF
TGTGCCAGCAGCCAGAACAATCAGCCCCAGCATTTT
>13|NA|TRBV7-9|TRBJ1-2|NA
CASSLSGIYGYTF
TGTGCCAGCAGCTTATCCGGGATCTATGGCTACACCTTC
>15|NA|TRBV5-4|TRBJ2-7|NA
CASSYPGTVNYEQYF
TGTGCCAGCAGTTATCCCGGGACTGTTAACTACGAGCAGTACTTC
>15|NA|TRBV3-1/TRBV3-2|TRBJ1-6|once
CASSLQGGDNSPLHF
TGTGCCAGCAGCCTACAGGGTGGGGATAATTCACCCCTCCACTTT
>15|TRBD1|TRBV5-6|TRBJ2-1|NA
CASSLRPDRANEQFF
TGTGCCAGCAGCCTTAGACCCGACAGGGCGAATGAGCAGTTCTTC
>13|NA|TRBV12-3/TRBV12-4|TRBJ1-2|few
CASSLGHNYGYTF
TGTGCCAGCAGTTTAGGGCACAACTATGGCTACACCTTC
>15|TRBD1|TRBV28|TRBJ1-1|NA
CASSDPGQGNTEAFF
TGTGCCAGCAGTGATCCGGGACAGGGGAACACTGAAGCTTTCTTT
>14|TRBD1|TRBV18|TRBJ2-7|NA
CASSPGTGSYEQYF
TGTGCCAGCTCACCTGGGACAGGGTCATACGAGCAGTACTTC
>16|NA|TRBV6-5|TRBJ2-2|NA
CASSYSLTGDTGELFF
TGTGCCAGCAGTTACTCGTTGACCGGAGACACCGGGGAGCTGTTTTTT
>13|NA|TRBV9|TRBJ1-1|NA
CASSVVVSTEAFF
TGTGCCAGCAGCGTAGTGGTGAGCACTGAAGCTTTCTTT
>15|NA|TRBV11-3|TRBJ1-1|NA
CASSLRPGLNTEAFF
TGTGCCAGCAGCTTACGACCCGGGTTGAACACTGAAGCTTTCTTT
>13|TRBD1|TRBV11-3|TRBJ1-5|NA
CASSLTGDQPQHF
TGTGCCAGCAGCTTAACAGGGGATCAGCCCCAGCATTTT
>20|NA|TRBV21-1|TRBJ1-5|once
CASSNIRQALILNSNQPQHF
TGTGCCAGCAGCAATATCAGACAGGCCCTTATATTGAATAGCAATCAGCCCCAGCATTTT
>14|NA|TRBV9|TRBJ2-7|NA
CASSTQGIDREQYF
TGTGCCAGCAGCACTCAGGGGATTGATCGCGAGCAGTACTTC
>15|NA|TRBV10-3|TRBJ1-5|NA
CAISEGVNSNQPQHF
TGTGCCATCAGTGAGGGAGTTAATAGCAATCAGCCCCAGCATTTT
>14|NA|TRBV2|TRBJ1-2|NA
CASAGPGTRGGYTF
TGTGCCAGCGCCGGACCCGGGACACGCGGGGGCTACACCTTC
>15|NA|TRBV6-1|TRBJ2-7|NA
CASSEQGITVYEQYF
TGTGCCAGCAGTGAGCAGGGGATAACCGTCTACGAGCAGTACTTC